This is a list of T cell receptor beta chains from one sample in a study of blood T cell repertoires in COVID-19. The protocol was immunoSEQ multiplex PCR, while the TCRdb copy is restricted to in-frame clones and leaves out a portion. The sample carries hundreds of thousands of clones, 70% to 90% recorded once. Source material: peripheral blood. All receptors come from a woman in her forties or fifties who had recovered from COVID-19. Each CDR3 is given with its conserved first and last residue. The D gene is left open where the match is weak. For some rows the clone size is stated as once, few or many, or as a class when expanded; others skip it.

CDR3aa: CASSWREFPYEQYF
CDR3nt: TGTGCCAGCAGTTGGCGGGAATTCCCCTACGAGCAGTACTTC
v_gene: TRBV28
d_gene: .
abundance: .
j_gene: TRBJ2-7

CDR3aa: CASSGYLAGGYNEQFF
CDR3nt: TGTGCCAGCAGCGGCTACCTGGCGGGAGGGTACAATGAGCAGTTCTTC
v_gene: TRBV21-1
d_gene: .
abundance: .
j_gene: TRBJ2-1

CDR3aa: CASNLLTTSGNTIYF
CDR3nt: TGTGCCAGCAACCTTCTAACCACCTCTGGAAACACCATATATTTT
v_gene: TRBV27
d_gene: .
abundance: many
j_gene: TRBJ1-3

CDR3aa: CASSLGPSNYGYTF
CDR3nt: TGTGCCAGCAGCTTAGGGCCCTCTAACTATGGCTACACCTTC
v_gene: TRBV7-8
d_gene: .
abundance: once
j_gene: TRBJ1-2

CDR3aa: CASSPGHSTDTQYF
CDR3nt: TGTGCCAGCAGTCCGGGACATAGCACAGATACGCAGTATTTT
v_gene: TRBV6-5
d_gene: .
abundance: once
j_gene: TRBJ2-3

CDR3aa: CASSPRGALPPSYEQYF
CDR3nt: TGTGCCAGCAGCCCCCGGGGGGCCCTACCCCCTTCCTACGAGCAGTACTTC
v_gene: TRBV9
d_gene: .
abundance: .
j_gene: TRBJ2-7

CDR3aa: CASSYASGRNTGELFF
CDR3nt: TGTGCCAGCAGCTACGCTAGCGGGAGGAACACCGGGGAGCTGTTTTTT
v_gene: TRBV9
d_gene: TRBD2
abundance: .
j_gene: TRBJ2-2

CDR3aa: CSVETPERGDTGELFF
CDR3nt: TGCAGCGTTGAGACCCCTGAGCGGGGAGACACCGGGGAGCTGTTTTTT
v_gene: TRBV29-1
d_gene: TRBD2
abundance: .
j_gene: TRBJ2-2

CDR3aa: CASSRDPTTGWNTEAFF
CDR3nt: TGCGCCAGCAGCCGAGACCCTACGACAGGGTGGAACACTGAAGCTTTCTTT
v_gene: TRBV4-1
d_gene: TRBD1
abundance: .
j_gene: TRBJ1-1

CDR3aa: CASSPPGQGAQNTQYF
CDR3nt: TGTGCCAGCAGCCCGCCGGGACAGGGGGCGCAAAATACGCAGTATTTT
v_gene: TRBV7-6
d_gene: TRBD1
abundance: .
j_gene: TRBJ2-3

CDR3aa: CASSPSTGGYTIYF
CDR3nt: TGTGCCAGCAGTCCCTCAACAGGGGGCTACACCATATATTTT
v_gene: TRBV6-6
d_gene: TRBD1
abundance: .
j_gene: TRBJ1-3

CDR3aa: CASSTTGLGYNEQFF
CDR3nt: TGTGCCAGTAGTACCACGGGACTGGGCTACAATGAGCAGTTCTTC
v_gene: TRBV19
d_gene: .
abundance: .
j_gene: TRBJ2-1

CDR3aa: CASSQAVSYREGYGYTF
CDR3nt: TGTGCCAGCAGCCAAGCGGTATCGTACAGGGAAGGGTATGGCTACACCTTC
v_gene: TRBV3-1/TRBV3-2
d_gene: .
abundance: .
j_gene: TRBJ1-2

CDR3aa: CATSDFTGREAFF
CDR3nt: TGTGCCACCAGTGATTTTACGGGGAGGGAAGCTTTCTTT
v_gene: TRBV24-1
d_gene: .
abundance: .
j_gene: TRBJ1-1

CDR3aa: CASSQGEGGSYNEQFF
CDR3nt: TGCGCCAGCAGCCAAGGGGAGGGAGGCTCCTACAATGAGCAGTTCTTC
v_gene: TRBV4-1
d_gene: TRBD2
abundance: many
j_gene: TRBJ2-1

CDR3aa: CASSLDSGGYNEQFF
CDR3nt: TGTGCCAGCAGCTTAGATAGCGGGGGTTACAATGAGCAGTTCTTC
v_gene: TRBV7-2
d_gene: TRBD2
abundance: .
j_gene: TRBJ2-1

CDR3aa: CASSPGTGSYEQYF
CDR3nt: TGTGCCAGCAGCCCCGGGACAGGGTCCTACGAGCAGTACTTC
v_gene: TRBV7-3
d_gene: TRBD1
abundance: .
j_gene: TRBJ2-7

CDR3aa: CAWSGITYNEQFF
CDR3nt: TGTGCCTGGTCCGGGATTACCTACAATGAGCAGTTCTTC
v_gene: TRBV30
d_gene: .
abundance: once
j_gene: TRBJ2-1

CDR3aa: CASSSRVFSNPRSYGYTF
CDR3nt: TGTGCCAGCAGCTCCAGGGTTTTTTCCAATCCGAGATCCTATGGCTACACCTTC
v_gene: TRBV7-2
d_gene: .
abundance: .
j_gene: TRBJ1-2

CDR3aa: CASSILLADGGGELFF
CDR3nt: TGTGCCAGTAGTATCCTCCTAGCGGATGGAGGCGGGGAGCTGTTTTTT
v_gene: TRBV19
d_gene: TRBD2
abundance: once
j_gene: TRBJ2-2

CDR3aa: CASSSGQAIYGYTF
CDR3nt: TGTGCCAGCAGTTCCGGACAGGCAATCTATGGCTACACCTTC
v_gene: TRBV5-4
d_gene: TRBD1
abundance: .
j_gene: TRBJ1-2

CDR3aa: CAISVGPGNTIYF
CDR3nt: TGTGCCATCAGTGTTGGGCCTGGAAACACCATATATTTT
v_gene: TRBV10-3
d_gene: .
abundance: .
j_gene: TRBJ1-3

CDR3aa: CASSLTGKGGVNYGYTF
CDR3nt: TGTGCCAGCAGCTTAACAGGGAAAGGGGGGGTAAACTATGGCTACACCTTC
v_gene: TRBV11-2
d_gene: .
abundance: .
j_gene: TRBJ1-2

CDR3aa: CASSTEGRGAYEQYF
CDR3nt: TGCGCCAGCAGTACGGAGGGGCGGGGGGCCTACGAGCAGTACTTC
v_gene: TRBV5-1
d_gene: TRBD2
abundance: .
j_gene: TRBJ2-7

CDR3aa: CASSIPGANTGELFF
CDR3nt: TGTGCCAGTAGTATCCCGGGAGCGAACACCGGGGAGCTGTTTTTT
v_gene: TRBV19
d_gene: .
abundance: .
j_gene: TRBJ2-2

CDR3aa: CASSPGLSTDTQYF
CDR3nt: TGTGCCAGCAGTCCGGGACTTAGCACAGATACGCAGTATTTT
v_gene: TRBV6-2/TRBV6-3
d_gene: .
abundance: few
j_gene: TRBJ2-3

CDR3aa: CASSLTEGETQYF
CDR3nt: TGTGCCAGCAGTCTTACTGAGGGAGAGACCCAGTACTTC
v_gene: TRBV9
d_gene: .
abundance: .
j_gene: TRBJ2-5

CDR3aa: CASSQDWDRAIDTQYF
CDR3nt: TGCGCCAGCAGCCAAGATTGGGACAGGGCCATAGATACGCAGTATTTT
v_gene: TRBV4-1
d_gene: TRBD1
abundance: .
j_gene: TRBJ2-3

CDR3aa: CAWSVQYGELFF
CDR3nt: TGTGCCTGGAGTGTCCAGTACGGGGAGCTGTTTTTT
v_gene: TRBV30
d_gene: .
abundance: .
j_gene: TRBJ2-2

CDR3aa: CASERVAGATGTGELFF
CDR3nt: TGCGCCAGCGAGCGGGTAGCGGGAGCAACGGGCACCGGGGAGCTGTTTTTT
v_gene: TRBV5-1
d_gene: TRBD2
abundance: .
j_gene: TRBJ2-2

CDR3aa: CASSSGQGGTEAFF
CDR3nt: TGCGCCAGCAGCTCCGGACAGGGGGGGACTGAAGCTTTCTTT
v_gene: TRBV5-1
d_gene: TRBD1
abundance: .
j_gene: TRBJ1-1

CDR3aa: CASSLTKRRPINRELFF
CDR3nt: TGTGCCAGCAGTTTAACTAAGAGACGCCCAATAAACCGGGAGCTGTTTTTT
v_gene: TRBV28
d_gene: .
abundance: .
j_gene: TRBJ2-2

CDR3aa: CASSYTFGVTGNTIYF
CDR3nt: TGTGCCAGCAGTTACACCTTCGGGGTCACAGGAAACACCATATATTTT
v_gene: TRBV6-5
d_gene: .
abundance: .
j_gene: TRBJ1-3

CDR3aa: CASSLGTSGGGNEQFF
CDR3nt: TGTGCCAGCAGCTTGGGGACTAGCGGGGGGGGCAATGAGCAGTTCTTC
v_gene: TRBV5-4
d_gene: TRBD2
abundance: .
j_gene: TRBJ2-1

CDR3aa: CASSLRPLTGAYEQYF
CDR3nt: TGTGCCAGCAGCTTAAGGCCCTTGACAGGCGCCTACGAGCAGTACTTC
v_gene: TRBV7-2
d_gene: .
abundance: .
j_gene: TRBJ2-7

CDR3aa: CASSEFSPTGNEQFF
CDR3nt: TGCGCCAGCAGTGAGTTTAGTCCTACGGGGAATGAGCAGTTCTTC
v_gene: TRBV10-1
d_gene: .
abundance: .
j_gene: TRBJ2-1

CDR3aa: CASSLGQANYGYTF
CDR3nt: TGTGCCAGCAGCTTGGGACAGGCTAACTATGGCTACACCTTC
v_gene: TRBV5-5
d_gene: .
abundance: few
j_gene: TRBJ1-2

CDR3aa: CASSYEWGDTQYF
CDR3nt: TGTGCCAGCAGCTACGAATGGGGCGATACGCAGTATTTT
v_gene: TRBV5-4
d_gene: .
abundance: .
j_gene: TRBJ2-3

CDR3aa: CASSFLGLNTEAFF
CDR3nt: TGTGCCAGCAGCTTTCTGGGGCTGAACACTGAAGCTTTCTTT
v_gene: TRBV7-2
d_gene: .
abundance: once
j_gene: TRBJ1-1

CDR3aa: CASSQVPRSPQYF
CDR3nt: TGCGCCAGCAGCCAAGTTCCCCGTTCTCCCCAGTACTTC
v_gene: TRBV4-3
d_gene: .
abundance: once
j_gene: TRBJ2-5

CDR3aa: CASSLGGGTTEAFF
CDR3nt: TGCGCCAGCAGCCTAGGTGGGGGGACCACTGAAGCTTTCTTT
v_gene: TRBV4-1
d_gene: .
abundance: many
j_gene: TRBJ1-1

CDR3aa: CASSPQAMTNQPQHF
CDR3nt: TGTGCCAGCTCACCACAGGCGATGACTAATCAGCCCCAGCATTTT
v_gene: TRBV18
d_gene: .
abundance: once
j_gene: TRBJ1-5

CDR3aa: CASTGQGGGNQPQHF
CDR3nt: TGTGCCAGCACCGGACAGGGCGGTGGCAATCAGCCCCAGCATTTT
v_gene: TRBV6-6
d_gene: TRBD1
abundance: few
j_gene: TRBJ1-5

CDR3aa: CASSLYEAGAAEAFF
CDR3nt: TGTGCCAGCAGTTTATATGAGGCTGGGGCCGCTGAAGCTTTCTTT
v_gene: TRBV28
d_gene: .
abundance: .
j_gene: TRBJ1-1

CDR3aa: CASSSLTDTQYF
CDR3nt: TGTGCCAGCAGCTCACTCACAGATACGCAGTATTTT
v_gene: TRBV11-2
d_gene: .
abundance: .
j_gene: TRBJ2-3

CDR3aa: CASSPQSGLGEKLFF
CDR3nt: TGTGCCAGCTCACCTCAATCAGGGCTCGGAGAAAAACTGTTTTTT
v_gene: TRBV18
d_gene: .
abundance: .
j_gene: TRBJ1-4

CDR3aa: CATSDTLGREESGELFF
CDR3nt: TGTGCCACCAGTGATACCCTCGGGCGGGAGGAATCCGGGGAGCTGTTTTTT
v_gene: TRBV24-1
d_gene: TRBD2
abundance: .
j_gene: TRBJ2-2

CDR3aa: CASSYTTGGGEKLFF
CDR3nt: TGTGCCAGCAGTTACACAACAGGGGGAGGTGAAAAACTGTTTTTT
v_gene: TRBV6-5
d_gene: TRBD1
abundance: .
j_gene: TRBJ1-4